This entry lists 15 T cell receptor beta chains sequenced from one sample in a study of CD8+CD57+ T cells in acquired aplastic anemia. Genomic DNA acted as the template from which TCR beta VDJ combination and CDR3 sequence profiling were carried out. Using its own MiXCR run on the reads, TCRdb lists one record per CDR3 protein. Of hundreds of thousands of distinct CDR3 sequences in the sample, under 80% are singletons; the top ten hold 3.5% to 4.5%. The sample consisted of sorted CD4+, CD8+, or CD8+CD57+ T cells (not recorded which) from PBMCs. The receptors stem from a human donor in good health, serving as a control.

Of note for this clonotype: A much bigger clone sits one base away, suggesting this may be a read error. The chain combines TRBV6-5 with TRBJ1-2; D gene uncertain. CDR1 and CDR2 (germline): MNHEY, SVGAGI. CDR3 length equals 12 residues. With 6 bases removed from V and 7 bases from J, the gap between germline ends came to 12 bases. CDR3 sequence: CASSRGRAGYTF. CDR3 nucleotides: TGTGCCAGCAGCCGCGGTCGTGCTGGCTACACCTTC.

To note about this clonotype: The junction departs from germline at one end; a sequencing error may be responsible. The V gene is TRBV7-2, the J gene TRBJ1-2, with D maybe TRBD1 (5 bases). CDR1 is SGHTA, CDR2 FQGNSA, per germline. The CDR3 length is 14 residues. The CDR3 is CASSFTGTSRTQNF. The CDR3 region has the DNA TGTGCCAGCAGCTTCACCGGGACTAGCCGTACTCAAAACTTC.

The rearrangement joins TRBV19 to TRBJ2-7; the match to TRBD2 covers 9 bases. The junction had 5 bases not matched to a gene; V was cut back by 4 bases and J by 1 base. In germline, CDR1 is LNHDA, CDR2 SQIVND (reference sequence). The CDR3 extends over 15 amino acids. The CDR3 DNA sequence: TGTGCCAGTAGTACCCGGACTAGCGCGTCCTACGAGCAGTACTTC. Translated, it gives CASSTRTSASYEQYF.

This CDR3 is CAISEAGQGINEQFF. CDR3 in DNA: TGTGCCATCAGTGAGGCGGGCCAGGGGATAAACGAGCAGTTCTTC. The rearrangement links TRBV10-3 to TRBJ2-7; tentatively, D is TRBD1 (6 bases). The J call may be faulty, since TRBJ2-1 better matches the DNA end. Germline V gene sequence: CDR1 ENHRY, CDR2 SYGVKD. The CDR3 consists of 15 residues.

A remark on this clonotype: A read error is possible here, since a much larger clone lies one base away. The chain couples TRBV12-3 or TRBV12-4 to TRBJ2-7, with 12 bases matching TRBD2. The CDR3 extends over 14 amino acids. V trimming: 6 bases; J trimming: 7 bases; junction bases outside the gene matches: 7. This CDR3 is CASSLLAGGEEQYF. CDR3 sequence (DNA): TGTGCCAGCAGCTTGCTAGCGGGGGGGGAGGAGCAGTACTTC.

The rearrangement uses TRBV20-1 and TRBJ2-1; TRBD1 aligns across 7 bases. The V gene's germline CDR1 is DFQATT and CDR2 SNEGSKA (reference sequence). The CDR3 sequence is 14 residues long. The trim removed 6 bases at V and 8 bases at J, leaving 13 bases unmatched. CDR3 amino acids: CSATGQADVYEQFF. Written as DNA, the CDR3 is TGCAGTGCGACCGGACAGGCTGATGTCTATGAGCAGTTCTTC.

A remark on this clonotype: Here the CDR3 omits its conserved ending phenylalanine or tryptophan, so a read error is the likely source. Because the CDR3's place on the DNA is in doubt, the DNA is left out and the CDR3 is given as listed by TCRdb. The V gene is TRBV2, the J gene TRBJ1-2; the DNA was not compared with TRBD1, the D call given in the table. Inclusive of both ends, the CDR3 amounts to 14 amino acids. Germline CDR1 reads SNHLY; CDR2 reads FYNNEI. The CDR3 here is CASHRDRLHLGFGV.

The V call is TRBV20-1, the J call TRBJ1-5, with D perhaps TRBD1 (5 bases). The length of the CDR3 is 12 residues. Trimming stripped 3 bases from V and 14 bases from J, with 17 bases between. Germline V gene data show CDR1 as DFQATT and CDR2 as SNEGSKA (reference sequence). In nucleotides, the CDR3 is TGCAGTGCTAGTGGGCGGGATAGGGGAGAGCATTTT. Amino acids: CSASGRDRGEHF.

This clonotype was observed many times. This chain joins TRBV29-1 and TRBJ2-5; 7 bases are a match to TRBD1. V was pared by 2 bases and J by 4 bases, with 7 bases of the junction left unmatched. CDR1 is SQVTM, CDR2 ANQGSEA, per germline. The CDR3 runs to 14 residues. CDR3 bases: TGCAGCGTTGAATTGGGGAACAGGGGAGAGACCCAGTACTTC. Its protein is CSVELGNRGETQYF. The full variable domain, with the rest looked up from reference TRBV29-1 and TRBJ2-5, is SAVISQKPSRDICQRGTSLTIQCQVDSQVTMMFWYRQQPGQSLTLIATANQGSEATYESGFVIDKFPISRPNLTFSTLTVSNMSPEDSSIYLCSVELGNRGETQYFGPGTRLLVL.

The sample holds many counts of this clonotype. The chain employs TRBV19 and TRBJ1-2; no reliable D call. Between the trimmed V and J ends, which lost 1 base and 4 bases, there was a span of 7 bases. CDR1 is LNHDA, CDR2 SQIVND, per germline (reference sequence). This CDR3 comprises 13 residues. The CDR3 DNA follows: TGTGCCAGTAGTATAGTCGGCAGCTATGGCTACACCTTC. Encoded protein: CASSIVGSYGYTF.

Comments on this clonotype: The junction differs from germline at one of its ends, possibly a read error. CDR3 coding DNA: TGTGCCAGCAGCCCAAGGGATAGCCCAGACACTCAATCTTTT. Its protein product is CASSPRDSPDTQSF. V and J are TRBV7-9 and TRBJ2-3; D is uncertain. The germline V gene has CDR1 SEHNR and CDR2 FQNEAQ (reference sequence). CDR3 size: 14 residues.

The gene calls are TRBV12-5 and TRBJ1-2; 8 bases are a match to TRBD1. Germline loops: CDR1 LGHNT, CDR2 FRNRAP. After removal of 6 bases from V and 12 bases from J, the junction contained 12 bases not matched to a gene. The CDR3 has 13 amino acids. The CDR3 is CASGPRTGQRNTF. The CDR3 coding sequence is TGTGCTAGTGGCCCCCGGACAGGGCAAAGAAACACCTTC. Full variable domain (remainder filled in from reference TRBV12-5 and TRBJ1-2): DARVTQTPRHKVTEMGQEVTMRCQPILGHNTVFWYRQTMMQGLELLAYFRNRAPLDDSGMPKDRFSAEMPDATLATLKIQPSEPRDSAVYFCASGPRTGQRNTFGSGTRLTVV.

This chain links TRBV6-5 with TRBJ2-5; 8 bases fit TRBD2. The CDR3 spans 12 residues. Germline-derived CDR1 and CDR2 are MNHEY and SVGAGI. The ends lost 7 bases at V and 5 bases at J; junction bases unmatched: 3. The CDR3 reads CASMSSGETQYF. The DNA for the CDR3 is TGTGCCAGCATGTCTAGCGGGGAGACCCAGTACTTC.

On this clonotype: The CDR3 does not end in the conserved phenylalanine or tryptophan, so this is likely a read error. Because the CDR3's place on the DNA is in doubt, the DNA is left out and the CDR3 is given as listed by TCRdb. This chain uses TRBV7-2 with TRBJ2-7; the D call TRBD1 from the table was never checked on the DNA. Per germline, CDR1 SGHTA and CDR2 FQGNSA. The CDR3 is 9 residues long, counting both termini. CDR3 amino acids: CASNLPRNS.

The chain is built from TRBV7-3 and TRBJ2-5, with D perhaps assigned TRBD1 or TRBD2 (5 bases each). The CDR3 runs to 16 residues. Trimming shortened V by 1 base and J by 9 bases, and 21 bases separated the two germline ends. The germline V gene has CDR1 SGHTA and CDR2 FQGTGA. CDR3 in DNA: TGTGCCAGCAGCTTAAGAGGGGATGTACCAATCGAGGCCCAGTACTTC. Its translation is CASSLRGDVPIEAQYF.